This is a list of T cell receptor beta chains from one sample in a study of blood T cell repertoires in COVID-19. Generated by immunoSEQ multiplex PCR, the TCRdb table keeps only in-frame clones and is missing some. The data show just under 65,000 clones, around four fifths seen once. The sequencing input was peripheral blood. These receptors were taken from a man in his 60s with COVID-19, enrolled during active disease. Both conserved end residues are part of each CDR3. Each record gives: J gene, D gene, clone size, V gene, CDR3 protein, CDR3 DNA. The D gene is left open where the match is weak. The size field is filled for only some rows; it gives once, few, many or a size class.

TRBJ2-3 | . | . | TRBV4-2 | CASSSGGDTQYF | TGTGCCAGCAGCTCCGGAGGAGATACGCAGTATTTT
TRBJ2-3 | TRBD1 | . | TRBV7-6 | CASSRTTGPTDTQYF | TGTGCCAGCAGCCGAACGACAGGGCCAACAGATACGCAGTATTTT
TRBJ2-1 | . | few | TRBV5-4 | CASSPGFSYNEQFF | TGTGCCAGCAGCCCAGGGTTCTCCTACAATGAGCAGTTCTTC
TRBJ2-7 | . | . | TRBV11-2 | CASSTTWGLNYEQYF | TGTGCCAGCAGCACGACGTGGGGACTGAACTACGAGCAGTACTTC
TRBJ2-3 | TRBD2 | . | TRBV7-3 | CASSLFLPTEPRLAPHGTQYF | TGTGCCAGCAGCTTATTTCTACCCACAGAACCACGACTAGCGCCTCACGGTACGCAGTATTTT
TRBJ2-3 | . | . | TRBV6-6 | CASSDRGSTGNTQYF | TGTGCCAGCAGTGACCGGGGGAGTACGGGAAATACGCAGTATTTT
TRBJ2-7 | . | . | TRBV6-6 | CASSLIHRSEENSYEQYF | TGTGCCAGCAGTCTGATTCACAGGTCCGAAGAGAACTCCTACGAGCAGTACTTC
TRBJ2-7 | TRBD1 | . | TRBV5-1 | CASSGLQGVGYEQYF | TGCGCCAGCAGCGGACTTCAGGGGGTAGGCTACGAGCAGTACTTC
TRBJ2-2 | TRBD1 | . | TRBV27 | CASSTTGPGELFF | TGTGCCAGCAGTACGACAGGGCCCGGGGAGCTGTTTTTT
TRBJ2-7 | . | few | TRBV7-2 | CASSESGHGRYEQYF | TGTGCCAGCAGCGAATCGGGACACGGGCGCTACGAGCAGTACTTC
TRBJ1-5 | . | . | TRBV18 | CASSPTGGTNQPQHF | TGTGCCAGCTCACCAACGGGAGGGACCAATCAGCCCCAGCATTTT
TRBJ2-3 | . | . | TRBV19 | CATETDSTDTQYF | TGTGCCACCGAGACAGACAGCACAGATACGCAGTATTTT
TRBJ2-2 | TRBD1 | . | TRBV5-3 | CARSAGTGGTGELFF | TGTGCCAGAAGCGCCGGGACAGGGGGAACCGGGGAGCTGTTTTTT
TRBJ1-2 | . | . | TRBV6-6 | CASSSNFPNGYTF | TGTGCCAGCAGTTCTAACTTCCCAAATGGCTACACCTTC
TRBJ1-5 | . | . | TRBV4-1 | CASSQVPTQPQHF | TGCGCCAGCAGCCAAGTCCCCACACAGCCCCAGCATTTT
TRBJ2-4 | . | . | TRBV4-1 | CASSPVSWGQNIQYF | TGCGCCAGCAGCCCAGTTTCCTGGGGCCAAAACATTCAGTACTTC
TRBJ1-1 | . | . | TRBV2 | CASSRGGHLNTEAFF | TGTGCCAGCAGCCGAGGGGGACACCTGAACACTGAAGCTTTCTTT
TRBJ2-3 | . | . | TRBV29-1 | CSAEGGATSTDTQYF | TGCAGCGCCGAGGGGGGGGCTACTAGCACAGATACGCAGTATTTT
TRBJ2-3 | TRBD2 | . | TRBV9 | CASSSRERGLDTQYF | TGTGCCAGCAGCTCCCGCGAGCGGGGGCTGGATACGCAGTATTTT
TRBJ2-3 | TRBD2 | . | TRBV11-2 | CASSATSGRFGTQYF | TGTGCCAGCAGCGCAACTAGCGGGAGATTCGGTACGCAGTATTTT
TRBJ2-1 | . | few | TRBV20-1 | CSARERLGYIF | TGCAGTGCTAGAGAAAGACTAGGGTACATCTTC
TRBJ2-1 | . | few | TRBV5-6 | CASSTLAVSSYNEQFF | TGTGCCAGCAGCACATTAGCGGTTAGCTCCTACAATGAGCAGTTCTTC
TRBJ1-1 | . | . | TRBV18 | CASSPRTTGVNTEAFF | TGTGCCAGCTCACCACGGACCACAGGCGTGAACACTGAAGCTTTCTTT
TRBJ1-1 | TRBD1 | . | TRBV6-5 | CASSRGQGGWSEAFF | TGTGCCAGCAGTCGAGGACAGGGGGGCTGGTCTGAAGCTTTCTTT
TRBJ1-2 | . | many | TRBV7-3 | CASSSPGRGYTF | TGTGCCAGCAGCTCCCCCGGGAGGGGCTACACCTTC
TRBJ1-1 | . | . | TRBV3-1/TRBV3-2 | CASSQERGFGTEAFF | TGTGCCAGCAGCCAAGAGAGGGGGTTCGGCACTGAAGCTTTCTTT
TRBJ2-6 | . | . | TRBV19 | CASSAGPGANVLTF | TGTGCCAGTAGTGCGGGGCCCGGGGCCAACGTCCTGACTTTC
TRBJ1-1 | . | . | TRBV11-1 | CASSLRGAWNTEAFF | TGTGCCAGCAGCTTACGGGGGGCTTGGAACACTGAAGCTTTCTTT